This is a list of T cell receptor beta chains from one sample in a study of T cell changes during pregnancy in multiple sclerosis. Here immunoSEQ multiplex PCR was the method, and the copy in TCRdb shows in-frame clones only, minus some. The sample includes about 75,000 clones, more than 70% seen only once; the top ten take 0.7% to 0.9%. Sequencing used peripheral blood, obtained in the first trimester of pregnancy. These receptors all come from a female donor in good health, enrolled as a control in a pregnancy study. CDR3s include the opening cysteine and the closing phenylalanine or tryptophan.

v_call: TRBV29-1; j_call: TRBJ2-5; cdr3_aa: CSHRAEETQYF
v_call: TRBV7-8; j_call: TRBJ1-1; cdr3_aa: CASSKQGYAEAFF
v_call: TRBV7-2; j_call: TRBJ1-1; cdr3_aa: CASSWDRAEAFF
v_call: TRBV4-3; j_call: TRBJ1-1; cdr3_aa: CASSQGGENTEAFF
v_call: TRBV4-1; j_call: TRBJ2-3; cdr3_aa: CASSRKLAGKTDTQYF
v_call: TRBV4-2; j_call: TRBJ1-2; cdr3_aa: CASSPLGGDHGGYTF
v_call: TRBV27; j_call: TRBJ1-1; cdr3_aa: CASSPWTGNTEAFF
v_call: TRBV6-5; j_call: TRBJ1-2; cdr3_aa: CASRPAPQGPYGYTF
v_call: TRBV5-1; j_call: TRBJ2-3; cdr3_aa: CASSLARGPLAGGSPDTQYF
v_call: TRBV28; j_call: TRBJ2-7; cdr3_aa: CASSLGALAGAYEQYF
v_call: TRBV19; j_call: TRBJ1-5; cdr3_aa: CASSIGSGRGNQPQHF
v_call: TRBV15; j_call: TRBJ1-3; cdr3_aa: CATSGGTGTGNTIYF
v_call: TRBV9; j_call: TRBJ2-5; cdr3_aa: CASSVAHSGGGQETQYF
v_call: TRBV18; j_call: TRBJ1-2; cdr3_aa: CASSPAGNYGYTF
v_call: TRBV6-6; j_call: TRBJ1-5; cdr3_aa: CASSGDSGSNQPQHF
v_call: TRBV5-1; j_call: TRBJ1-1; cdr3_aa: CASSSSYRGQSEAFF
v_call: TRBV5-1; j_call: TRBJ1-6; cdr3_aa: CASSLDTTGSPLHF
v_call: TRBV7-9; j_call: TRBJ2-7; cdr3_aa: CASSPGQGESSYEQYF
v_call: TRBV28; j_call: TRBJ1-1; cdr3_aa: CASSPGTSMDRENTEAFF
v_call: TRBV5-4; j_call: TRBJ1-1; cdr3_aa: CASSLIGTEAFF
v_call: TRBV18; j_call: TRBJ1-5; cdr3_aa: CASSPRGQNQPQHF
v_call: TRBV14; j_call: TRBJ2-3; cdr3_aa: CASSQVPGVTDTQYF
v_call: TRBV30; j_call: TRBJ2-6; cdr3_aa: CAWSGTGVSAGANVLTF
v_call: TRBV27; j_call: TRBJ1-1; cdr3_aa: CASSDGQGGAYTEAFF
v_call: TRBV6-5; j_call: TRBJ1-2; cdr3_aa: CASSYSGDYGYTF
v_call: TRBV5-1; j_call: TRBJ2-7; cdr3_aa: CASSRGLAGDGSEQYF
v_call: TRBV4-1; j_call: TRBJ2-5; cdr3_aa: CASRALGLAGQETQYF
v_call: TRBV27; j_call: TRBJ1-4; cdr3_aa: CASRPTAAVNEKLFF
v_call: TRBV19; j_call: TRBJ1-5; cdr3_aa: CASSPDGGGDQPQHF
v_call: TRBV7-9; j_call: TRBJ1-4; cdr3_aa: CASSDRDSPTNEKLFF
v_call: TRBV6-1; j_call: TRBJ2-1; cdr3_aa: CASSEGRQVDEQFF
v_call: TRBV30; j_call: TRBJ2-7; cdr3_aa: CAWSVRRGSYEQYF
v_call: TRBV5-1; j_call: TRBJ1-6; cdr3_aa: CASSSKPDRIYNSPLHF
v_call: TRBV6-5; j_call: TRBJ2-5; cdr3_aa: CASSKREGPQETQYF
v_call: TRBV5-1; j_call: TRBJ1-6; cdr3_aa: CASSLGGQGAYNSPLHF
v_call: TRBV25-1; j_call: TRBJ1-4; cdr3_aa: CASSGGYITGWTNEKLFF
v_call: TRBV19; j_call: TRBJ1-4; cdr3_aa: CASSMTGAREKLFF
v_call: TRBV5-5; j_call: TRBJ1-1; cdr3_aa: CASQTGNTEAFF
v_call: TRBV7-9; j_call: TRBJ2-7; cdr3_aa: CASSPSGTAYEQYF
v_call: TRBV7-9; j_call: TRBJ2-2; cdr3_aa: CASRSGVATGELFF
v_call: TRBV5-4; j_call: TRBJ1-1; cdr3_aa: CASSLGGRPMNTEAFF
v_call: TRBV4-2; j_call: TRBJ2-7; cdr3_aa: CASSLGTSEAYEQYF
v_call: TRBV5-6; j_call: TRBJ2-7; cdr3_aa: CASSERGSPYEQYF
v_call: TRBV6-5; j_call: TRBJ2-5; cdr3_aa: CASTGSGRKETQYF
v_call: TRBV2; j_call: TRBJ2-3; cdr3_aa: CASGALPSGDTQYF
v_call: TRBV5-1; j_call: TRBJ2-7; cdr3_aa: CASSSGLGRGLYEQYF
v_call: TRBV11-2; j_call: TRBJ1-2; cdr3_aa: CASSPGPDRGREYGYTF
v_call: TRBV10-3; j_call: TRBJ1-4; cdr3_aa: CAISESLVWENEKLFF
v_call: TRBV5-1; j_call: TRBJ1-1; cdr3_aa: CASSLQGADTEAFF
v_call: TRBV2; j_call: TRBJ2-2; cdr3_aa: CASRAGTSGGTGELFF
v_call: TRBV15; j_call: TRBJ1-3; cdr3_aa: CATSSRGYTIYF
v_call: TRBV27; j_call: TRBJ2-5; cdr3_aa: CASSLLAGGPEETQYF
v_call: TRBV5-1; j_call: TRBJ1-1; cdr3_aa: CASSLTGLNTEAFF